These 26 T cell receptor beta chains were all obtained from the same sample, sequenced in a study of blood T cells in healthy people across ages. Using a J-beta primer mix together with a sample-barcoded 5' primer, a second PCR was run for roughly 7 to 12 cycles. TCRdb fed the 5' RACE reads into MiXCR, producing one record per CDR3 protein. The sample includes 850,000 to 1,300,000 distinct CDR3 sequences, under 45% seen only once; the top ten take approximately 17%. Input material: blood. These TCRs come from a woman aged 60-70 years in good health.

V gene TRBV7-9 combines with J gene TRBJ2-7, with unresolved D. The J call is uncertain, as TRBJ2-5 better fits the DNA end. The germline V gene has CDR1 SEHNR and CDR2 FQNEAQ (reference sequence). This CDR3 region has 14 residues. DNA of the CDR3: TGTGCCAGCAGCCGGTACCAGAGTAGGGAGACCCAGTACTTC. Translation: CASSRYQSRETQYF.

The CDR3 sequence is CASSRDRSNGGDTQYF. CDR3 nucleotide sequence: TGTGCCAGCAGCCGGGACAGGTCAAACGGCGGAGATACGCAGTATTTT. The chain recombines TRBV6-2 or TRBV6-3 with TRBJ2-3; 8 nucleotides line up with TRBD1. Unmatched junction bases numbered 13, after V lost 6 bases and J lost 5 bases. The CDR3 contains 16 residues. Germline loops: CDR1 MNHEY, CDR2 SVGEGT.

The sample holds a few counts of this clonotype. The V call is TRBV5-6, the J call TRBJ2-7; 11 bases agree with TRBD1. Trimming removed 4 bases from V and 5 bases from J; junction bases left unmatched: 8. The CDR3 runs 15 residues. Germline-derived CDR1 and CDR2 are SGHDT and YYEEEE. CDR3 DNA: TGTGCCAGCAGCGGACAGGGGGCGAGAGAGAACGAGCAGTACTTC. This encodes CASSGQGARENEQYF.

This chain joins TRBV6-5 and TRBJ2-3; TRBD1 aligns across 9 bases. CDR1 is MNHEY, CDR2 SVGAGI, per germline. V lost 5 bases and J lost 6; bases outside the gene matches: 6. This CDR3 is 14 amino acids long. This CDR3 reads CASSMRTGADTQYF. In nucleotides, the CDR3 is TGTGCCAGCAGTATGAGGACAGGGGCCGATACGCAGTATTTT.

V gene TRBV28 combines with J gene TRBJ2-7, with 9 bases identical to TRBD1. Per the germline V gene, CDR1 is MDHEN and CDR2 is SYDVKM. This CDR3 has 16 amino acids. Unmatched junction bases numbered 9, after V lost 6 bases and J lost 0 bases. The CDR3 DNA follows: TGTGCCAGCAGGCGCCACACAGGGGGCGCCTCCTACGAGCAGTACTTC. Its translation is CASRRHTGGASYEQYF.

This clonotype came up a few times. The rearrangement links TRBV6-6 to TRBJ2-7, with TRBD2 as a possible D gene (5 bases). The germline V gene encodes CDR1 MNHNY and CDR2 SVGAGI (reference sequence). CDR3 size: 12 residues. Trimming took off 10 bases at V and 2 bases at J, with 12 bases between the two ends. CDR3 nucleotide sequence: TGTGCCACGAGCGGTTCCGCCTACGAGCAGTACTTC. Protein sequence: CATSGSAYEQYF.

This chain joins TRBV7-9 and TRBJ2-1, with 8 bases identical to TRBD2. Germline loops: CDR1 SEHNR, CDR2 FQNEAQ (reference sequence). The CDR3 spans 16 residues. V was pared by 0 bases and J by 6 bases, with 7 bases of the junction left unmatched. Here the CDR3 reads CASSLAGLADCNEQFF. CDR3 DNA: TGTGCCAGCAGCTTAGCCGGACTAGCAGACTGCAATGAGCAGTTCTTC.

V is TRBV7-9 and J is TRBJ2-3; TRBD2 aligns across 10 bases. The CDR3 extends over 18 amino acids. The J segment lost 2 bases and the V segment lost 2 bases, leaving 10 bases of the junction unmatched. The germline V gene has CDR1 SEHNR and CDR2 FQNEAQ (reference sequence). The chain's CDR3 is CASSLKKASGSVTDTQYF. In DNA, the CDR3 is TGTGCCAGCAGCTTAAAGAAAGCTAGCGGGAGCGTCACAGATACGCAGTATTTT.

CDR3 sequence (DNA): TGTGCCAGCAGCTCCCGGGAAAGGGTTAGGGCCAACGTCCTGACTTTC. This codes for CASSSRERVRANVLTF. The rearrangement uses TRBV3-1 and TRBJ2-6; TRBD2 might be the D (5 bases). The CDR3 sequence is 16 residues long. Per the germline V gene, CDR1 is LGHDT and CDR2 is YNNKEL (reference sequence). The germline V and J ends were trimmed by 5 bases and 5 bases, with 16 bases remaining between them.

This clonotype was seen a handful of times. CDR3 protein: CSARDPGGPTDTQYF. The CDR3 DNA is TGCAGTGCTAGAGACCCGGGAGGGCCAACAGATACGCAGTATTTT. This sequence joins TRBV20-1 and TRBJ2-3; 8 nucleotides line up with TRBD2. CDR1 is DFQATT, CDR2 SNEGSKA, per germline (reference sequence). CDR3 length equals 15 residues. The V and J ends lost 0 bases and 3 bases, in that order; junction bases with no gene match: 5.

The rearrangement uses TRBV12-3 or TRBV12-4 and TRBJ2-5; D possibly corresponds to TRBD2 (5 bases). Deletions cut 4 bases from V and 1 base from J, with 7 bases between. The CDR3 is 13 amino acids. The CDR3 DNA follows: TGTGCCAGCAGTTGGGAGCCCCAAGAGACCCAGTACTTC. It encodes CASSWEPQETQYF.

V gene TRBV9 combines with J gene TRBJ2-7; D is possibly TRBD1 (6 bases). The ends were cut back, 3 bases at V and 5 bases at J, with 12 bases in the middle. Looked up from germline, CDR1 is SGDLS and CDR2 is YYNGEE. This CDR3 has 13 residues. CDR3 residues: CASSARGGNEQYF. The CDR3 region has the DNA TGTGCCAGCAGCGCTCGAGGGGGTAACGAGCAGTACTTC.

This clonotype showed up just once. The chain couples TRBV2 to TRBJ1-4, with 7 bases lining up with TRBD1. The trim removed 0 bases at V and 4 bases at J, leaving 11 bases unmatched. The CDR3 sequence is 18 residues long. CDR1 is SNHLY and CDR2 is FYNNEI in the germline V gene. DNA of the CDR3: TGTGCCAGCAGTGAAGCCCCACTCCGGACAGGACTTAATGAAAAACTGTTTTTT. This translates into CASSEAPLRTGLNEKLFF. The complete variable domain, with remaining parts taken from reference TRBV2 and TRBJ1-4, reads EPEVTQTPSHQVTQMGQEVILRCVPISNHLYFYWYRQILGQKVEFLVSFYNNEISEKSEIFDDQFSVERPDGSNFTLKIRSTKLEDSAMYFCASSEAPLRTGLNEKLFFGSGTQLSVL.

The chain employs TRBV28 and TRBJ2-1; 10 bases agree with TRBD2. The CDR3 length is 15 residues. The junction had 8 bases not matched to a gene; V was cut back by 5 bases and J by 7 bases. Germline V gene data show CDR1 as MDHEN and CDR2 as SYDVKM. The DNA for the CDR3 is TGTGCCAGCAGTCCATCTAGCGGGAGTAGGAATGAGCAGTTCTTC. It specifies CASSPSSGSRNEQFF.

V gene TRBV5-1 combines with J gene TRBJ1-2; D unclear. V was clipped by 4 bases and J by 4 bases, with 17 bases between them. The CDR3 runs to 15 residues. Per the germline V gene, CDR1 is SGHRS and CDR2 is YFSETQ. The CDR3 nucleotides read TGCGCCAGCAGCCGATCACAGAGCCCGGGCTATGGCTACACCTTC. Its translation: CASSRSQSPGYGYTF.

In DNA form, the CDR3 reads TGTGCCAGCACCAGGGGCGGGAACTCCTACGAGCAGTACTTC. Translating it yields CASTRGGNSYEQYF. This sequence joins TRBV5-4 and TRBJ2-7, with D possibly being TRBD1 or TRBD2 (6 bases each). The CDR3 loop spans 14 amino acids. V lost 6 bases to trimming and J lost 0 bases, with 13 bases between them. Germline V gene lookup returns CDR1 SGHNT and CDR2 YYREEE (reference sequence).

In its sample, this clonotype was seen many times. The chain employs TRBV6-5 and TRBJ2-7; D is possibly TRBD1 (7 bases). CDR3 length: 13 amino acids. CDR1 is MNHEY and CDR2 is SVGAGI in the germline V gene. Between the trimmed V and J ends, which lost 6 bases and 2 bases, there was a span of 11 bases. CDR3 sequence (DNA): TGTGCCAGCAGGGAGGGGACAGCCTACGAGCAGTACTTC. Amino acid sequence: CASREGTAYEQYF.

V gene TRBV25-1 combines with J gene TRBJ2-1, with no clear D. The CDR3 extends over 11 amino acids. V was pared by 3 bases and J by 8 bases, with 5 bases between. From germline, CDR1 is MGHDK and CDR2 SYGVNS. CDR3 sequence: CASSEFYEQFF. The CDR3 DNA follows: TGTGCCAGCAGTGAGTTCTATGAGCAGTTCTTC.

In this sample, this clonotype turned up a few times. The chain has TRBV20-1 and TRBJ2-3, with no clear D. Germline values: CDR1 DFQATT, CDR2 SNEGSKA (reference sequence). The CDR3 sequence is 11 residues long. The V gene lost 7 bases and the J gene lost 5 bases, with 10 bases spanning the gap. As DNA, the CDR3 is TGCAGTGTTTTAGCTGGAGATACGCAGTATTTT. As protein: CSVLAGDTQYF.

This clonotype was detected only a few times. V gene TRBV30 combines with J gene TRBJ2-3; perhaps TRBD2 as D (5 bases). V lost 4 bases and J 0 bases, leaving 14 bases between the germline ends. Germline CDR1 and CDR2: GTSNPN and SVGIG (reference sequence). There are 15 residues in the CDR3. The DNA of the CDR3 is TGTGCCTGGACGTTGCGGGCCTCTAGCACAGATACGCAGTATTTT. Its protein product is CAWTLRASSTDTQYF.

The chain has TRBV6-2 or TRBV6-3 and TRBJ2-3; 9 bases line up with TRBD1. Germline lookup yields CDR1 MNHEY and CDR2 SVGEGT. The V gene end was trimmed by 2 bases and the J gene end by 6 bases; junction bases not matched to a gene: 15. The CDR3 sequence is 18 residues long. The CDR3 DNA reads as TGTGCCAGCAGTTACGACCCCCGGACAGGGGCCAAGTTGGATACGCAGTATTTT. Amino acid sequence: CASSYDPRTGAKLDTQYF.

In its sample, this clonotype was seen a few times. The chain uses TRBV10-3 and TRBJ1-2, with a tentative D call TRBD1 (5 bases). V lost 4 bases and J 6 bases, leaving 12 bases between the germline ends. This CDR3 has 13 residues. In germline, CDR1 is ENHRY, CDR2 SYGVKD. The CDR3 is CAISAARANGYTF. CDR3 in DNA: TGTGCCATCAGTGCGGCCAGGGCCAATGGCTACACCTTC.

J is TRBJ2-1 and V is TRBV7-3, with D possibly being TRBD1 (6 bases). From germline, CDR1 is SGHTA and CDR2 FQGTGA. There are 13 residues in the CDR3. V shed 2 bases and J shed 12 bases, with 14 bases lying between them. CDR3 region: CASSLGRGRGQFF. The CDR3 coding sequence is TGTGCCAGCAGCTTAGGCCGGGGCAGGGGGCAGTTCTTC.

This clonotype was observed many times. The chain carries TRBV5-6 and TRBJ2-6; no clear D gene. Germline V gene sequence: CDR1 SGHDT, CDR2 YYEEEE. V lost 3 bases, J lost 1 base, and 8 bases lay in between. This CDR3 comprises 15 residues. For the CDR3, the DNA is TGTGCCAGCAGCTCCTACTGGTCTGGGGCCAACGTCCTGACTTTC. It encodes CASSSYWSGANVLTF.

This clonotype was detected only a few times. The chain is built from TRBV10-1 and TRBJ2-6; 8 positions match TRBD1. The CDR3 is made up of 18 amino acids. The V and J ends lost 10 bases and 3 bases, in that order; junction bases with no gene match: 17. Germline CDR1 and CDR2: WNHNN and SYGVQD (reference sequence). The CDR3, as DNA: TGCGCCACCGGACCAGGACAGGGCCTTAATTTTGGGGCCAACGTCCTGACTTTC. Amino acid sequence: CATGPGQGLNFGANVLTF.

J is TRBJ2-5 and V is TRBV11-2; D perhaps matches TRBD2 (8 bases). Near its end, the DNA agrees better with TRBJ2-7, so the J call may be wrong. The CDR3 is 18 residues long. Germline values: CDR1 SGHAT, CDR2 FQNNGV. The DNA for the CDR3 is TGTGCCAGCAGCTTGGGGACAGTCTTTAGCGGGGCTTCCTACGAGCAGTACTTC. Protein sequence: CASSLGTVFSGASYEQYF.